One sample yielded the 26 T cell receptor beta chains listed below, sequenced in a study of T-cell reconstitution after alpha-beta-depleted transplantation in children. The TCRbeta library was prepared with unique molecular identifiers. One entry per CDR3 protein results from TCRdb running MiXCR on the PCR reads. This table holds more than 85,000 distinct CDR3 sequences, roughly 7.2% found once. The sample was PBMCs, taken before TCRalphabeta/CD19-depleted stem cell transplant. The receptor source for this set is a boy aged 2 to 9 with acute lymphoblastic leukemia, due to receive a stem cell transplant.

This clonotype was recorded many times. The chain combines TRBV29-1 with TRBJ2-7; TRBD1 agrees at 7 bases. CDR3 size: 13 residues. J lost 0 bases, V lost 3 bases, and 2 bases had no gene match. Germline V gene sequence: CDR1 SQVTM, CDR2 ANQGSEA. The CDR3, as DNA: TGCAGCGTTGAGGACAGGCACTCCTACGAGCAGTACTTC. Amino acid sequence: CSVEDRHSYEQYF.

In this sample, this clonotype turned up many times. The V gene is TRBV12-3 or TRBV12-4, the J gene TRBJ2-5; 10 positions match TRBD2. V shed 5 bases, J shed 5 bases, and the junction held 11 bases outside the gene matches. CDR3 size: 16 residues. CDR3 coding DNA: TGTGCCAGCAGTACCAGGACTAGCGGTGCTCGGGAGACCCAGTACTTC. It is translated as CASSTRTSGARETQYF.

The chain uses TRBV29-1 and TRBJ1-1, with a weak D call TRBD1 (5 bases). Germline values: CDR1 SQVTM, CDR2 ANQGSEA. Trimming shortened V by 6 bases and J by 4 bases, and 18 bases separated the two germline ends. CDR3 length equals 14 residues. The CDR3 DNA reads TGCAGCGTGCAGACCGGGACGAGGGGCACTGAAGCTTTCTTT. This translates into CSVQTGTRGTEAFF.

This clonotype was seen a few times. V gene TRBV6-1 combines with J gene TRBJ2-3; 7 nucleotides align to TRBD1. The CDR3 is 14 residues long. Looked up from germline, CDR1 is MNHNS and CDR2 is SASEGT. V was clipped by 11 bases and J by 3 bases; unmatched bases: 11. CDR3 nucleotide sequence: TGTGCCGTTTCAGGGGGTCTCACGACAGATACGCAGTATTTT. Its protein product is CAVSGGLTTDTQYF.

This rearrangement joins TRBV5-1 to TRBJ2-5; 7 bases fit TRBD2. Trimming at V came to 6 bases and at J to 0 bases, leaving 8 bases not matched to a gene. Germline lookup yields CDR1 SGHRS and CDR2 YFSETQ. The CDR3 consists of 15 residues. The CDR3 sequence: CASTQGAGHQETQYF. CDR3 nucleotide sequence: TGCGCCAGCACCCAGGGAGCGGGGCACCAAGAGACCCAGTACTTC.

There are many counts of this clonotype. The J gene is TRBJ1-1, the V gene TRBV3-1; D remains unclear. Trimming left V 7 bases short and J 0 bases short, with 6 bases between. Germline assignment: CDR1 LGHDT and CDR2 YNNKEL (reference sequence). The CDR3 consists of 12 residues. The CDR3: CASTSVNTEAFF. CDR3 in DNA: TGTGCCAGCACTTCCGTGAACACTGAAGCTTTCTTT.

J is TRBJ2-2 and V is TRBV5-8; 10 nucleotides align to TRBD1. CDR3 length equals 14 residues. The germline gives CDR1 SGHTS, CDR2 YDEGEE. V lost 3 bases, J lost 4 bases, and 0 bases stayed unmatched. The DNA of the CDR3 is TGTGCCAGCAGCTGGACAGGGGGCACCGGGGAGCTGTTTTTT. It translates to CASSWTGGTGELFF.

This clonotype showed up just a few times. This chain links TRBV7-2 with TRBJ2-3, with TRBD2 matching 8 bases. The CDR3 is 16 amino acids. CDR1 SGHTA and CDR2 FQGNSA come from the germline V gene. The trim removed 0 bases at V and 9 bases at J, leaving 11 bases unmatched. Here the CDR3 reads CASSLAQRPGGATQYF. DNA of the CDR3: TGTGCCAGCAGCTTAGCCCAGCGACCGGGAGGGGCGACGCAGTATTTT.

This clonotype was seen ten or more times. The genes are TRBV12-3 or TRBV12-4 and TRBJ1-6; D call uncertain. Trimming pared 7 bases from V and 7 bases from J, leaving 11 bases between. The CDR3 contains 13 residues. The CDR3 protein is CASKRGSNSPLHF. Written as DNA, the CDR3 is TGTGCCAGCAAACGTGGCTCCAATTCACCCCTCCACTTT.

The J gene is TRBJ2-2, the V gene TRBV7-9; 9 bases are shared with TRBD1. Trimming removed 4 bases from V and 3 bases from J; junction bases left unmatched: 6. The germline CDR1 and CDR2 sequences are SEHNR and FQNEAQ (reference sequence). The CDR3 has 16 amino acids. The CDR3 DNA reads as TGTGCCAGCAGCTCGAGGACAGGGGTGGACACCGGGGAGCTGTTTTTT. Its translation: CASSSRTGVDTGELFF.

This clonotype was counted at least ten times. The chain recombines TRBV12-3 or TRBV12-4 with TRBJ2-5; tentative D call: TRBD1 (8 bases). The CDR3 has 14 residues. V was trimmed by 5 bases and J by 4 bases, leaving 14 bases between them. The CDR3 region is CASSSGTGGETQYF. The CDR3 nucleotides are TGTGCCAGCAGTAGCGGGACAGGAGGAGAGACCCAGTACTTC.

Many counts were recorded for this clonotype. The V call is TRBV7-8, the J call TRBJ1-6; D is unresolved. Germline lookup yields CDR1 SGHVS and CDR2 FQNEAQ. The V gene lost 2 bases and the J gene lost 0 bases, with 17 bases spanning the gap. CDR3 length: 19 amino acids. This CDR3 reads CASSLNVATYSSYNSPLHF. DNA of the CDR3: TGTGCCAGCAGCTTAAACGTCGCGACATATAGCTCCTATAATTCACCCCTCCACTTT.

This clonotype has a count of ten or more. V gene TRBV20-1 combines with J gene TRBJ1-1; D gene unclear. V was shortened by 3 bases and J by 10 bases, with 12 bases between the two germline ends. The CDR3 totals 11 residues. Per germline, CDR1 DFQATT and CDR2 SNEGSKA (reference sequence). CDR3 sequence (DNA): TGCAGTGCTAGTCGGGCAGCCGGAGCTTTCTTT. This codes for CSASRAAGAFF.

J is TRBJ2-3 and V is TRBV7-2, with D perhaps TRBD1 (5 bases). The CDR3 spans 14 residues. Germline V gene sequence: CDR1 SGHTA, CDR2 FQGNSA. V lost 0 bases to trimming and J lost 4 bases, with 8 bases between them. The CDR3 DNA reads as TGTGCCAGCAGCTTAGCAGGGGCACCAGATACGCAGTATTTT. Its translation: CASSLAGAPDTQYF.

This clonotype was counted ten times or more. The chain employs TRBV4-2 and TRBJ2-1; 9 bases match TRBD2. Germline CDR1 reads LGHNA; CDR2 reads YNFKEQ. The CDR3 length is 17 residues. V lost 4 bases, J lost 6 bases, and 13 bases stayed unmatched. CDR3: CASSPRPLAGDPNEQFF. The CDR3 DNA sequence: TGTGCCAGCAGCCCCCGTCCCTTAGCGGGGGACCCCAATGAGCAGTTCTTC.

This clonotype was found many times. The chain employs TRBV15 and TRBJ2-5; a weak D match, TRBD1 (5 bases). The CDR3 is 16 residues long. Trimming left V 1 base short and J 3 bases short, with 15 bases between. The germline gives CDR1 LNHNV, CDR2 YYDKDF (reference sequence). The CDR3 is CATSRGADSFKETQYF. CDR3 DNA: TGTGCCACCAGCAGAGGGGCCGACAGCTTTAAAGAGACCCAGTACTTC.

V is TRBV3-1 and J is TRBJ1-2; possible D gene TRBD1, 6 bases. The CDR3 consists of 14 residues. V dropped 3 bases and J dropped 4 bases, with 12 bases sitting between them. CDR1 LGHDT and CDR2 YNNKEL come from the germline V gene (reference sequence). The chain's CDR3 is CASSHTGSAYGYTF. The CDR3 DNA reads TGTGCCAGCAGCCACACAGGGTCAGCCTATGGCTACACCTTC.

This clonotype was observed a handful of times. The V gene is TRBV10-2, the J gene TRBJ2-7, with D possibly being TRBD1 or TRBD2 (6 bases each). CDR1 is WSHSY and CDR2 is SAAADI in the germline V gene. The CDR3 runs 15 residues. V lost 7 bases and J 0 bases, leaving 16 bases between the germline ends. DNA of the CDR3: TGCGCCAGCACTCCCCCGGGGGCAGCCTCCTACGAGCAGTACTTC. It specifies CASTPPGAASYEQYF.

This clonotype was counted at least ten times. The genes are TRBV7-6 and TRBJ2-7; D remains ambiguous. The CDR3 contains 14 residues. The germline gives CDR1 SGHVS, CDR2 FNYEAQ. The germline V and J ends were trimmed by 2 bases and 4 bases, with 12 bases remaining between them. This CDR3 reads CASSLSNAGYEQYF. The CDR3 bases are TGTGCCAGCAGCTTATCTAACGCCGGGTACGAGCAGTACTTC.

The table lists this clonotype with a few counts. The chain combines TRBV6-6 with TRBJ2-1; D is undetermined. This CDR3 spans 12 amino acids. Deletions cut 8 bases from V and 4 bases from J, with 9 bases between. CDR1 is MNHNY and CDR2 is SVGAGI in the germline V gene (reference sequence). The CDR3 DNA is TGTGCCAGCTATCAAAGGTACAATGAGCAGTTCTTC. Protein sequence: CASYQRYNEQFF.

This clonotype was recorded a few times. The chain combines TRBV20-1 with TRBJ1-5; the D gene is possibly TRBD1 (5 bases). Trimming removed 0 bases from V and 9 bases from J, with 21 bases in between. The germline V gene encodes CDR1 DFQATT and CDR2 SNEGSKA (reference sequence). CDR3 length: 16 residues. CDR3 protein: CSARDPGDGLGAPQHF. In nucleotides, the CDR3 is TGCAGTGCTAGAGATCCGGGGGACGGGCTAGGGGCGCCCCAGCATTTT.

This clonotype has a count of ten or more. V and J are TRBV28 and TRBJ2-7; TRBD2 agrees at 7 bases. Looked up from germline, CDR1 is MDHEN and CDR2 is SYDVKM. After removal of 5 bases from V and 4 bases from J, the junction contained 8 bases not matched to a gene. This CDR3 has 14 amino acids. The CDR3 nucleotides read TGTGCCAGCAGTGTCTCACGGGGGGAGTACGAGCAGTACTTC. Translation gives CASSVSRGEYEQYF.

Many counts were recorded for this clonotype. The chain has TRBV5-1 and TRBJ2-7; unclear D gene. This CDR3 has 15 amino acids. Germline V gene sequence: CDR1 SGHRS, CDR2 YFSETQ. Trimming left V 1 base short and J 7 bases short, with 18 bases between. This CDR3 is CASSLLAGIEGEQYF. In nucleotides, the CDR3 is TGCGCCAGCAGCTTGTTGGCAGGTATTGAAGGGGAGCAGTACTTC.

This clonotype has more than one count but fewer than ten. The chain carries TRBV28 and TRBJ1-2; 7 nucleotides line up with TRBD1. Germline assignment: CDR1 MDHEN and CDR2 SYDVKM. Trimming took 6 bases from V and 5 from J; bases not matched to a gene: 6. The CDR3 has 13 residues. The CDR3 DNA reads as TGTGCCAGCAGATACAGGGGAAAGTATGGCTACACCTTC. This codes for CASRYRGKYGYTF.

The CDR3, as DNA: TGCAGTGCTAGCCCCGGAGTGAACACTGAAGCTTTCTTT. It yields the protein CSASPGVNTEAFF. The chain employs TRBV20-1 and TRBJ1-1; no reliable D call. The V and J ends lost 3 bases and 0 bases respectively, with 8 bases between them. The germline gives CDR1 DFQATT, CDR2 SNEGSKA (reference sequence). The length of the CDR3 is 13 residues.

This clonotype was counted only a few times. CDR3: CASSYLRRGGRETQYF. The CDR3 nucleotides read TGTGCCAGCAGTTACTTAAGGCGGGGGGGGAGGGAGACCCAGTACTTC. The chain combines TRBV6-5 with TRBJ2-5; 9 bases match TRBD2. The V gene's germline CDR1 is MNHEY and CDR2 SVGAGI. The CDR3 consists of 16 residues. J lost 5 bases, V lost 1 base, and 8 bases had no gene match.